A single T cell receptor (beta chain) is shown here with its context. The antigen is not known. Each CDR3 protein gets one entry after TCRdb re-called the PCR reads with MiXCR. The sample has a few hundred thousand distinct CDR3 sequences, over 20% seen once. Source material for naive CD8 libraries was about 19,000 to 1,000,000 sorted cells, with 10%, 30% or 50% RNA. This specimen belongs to a study of molecular identifiers for immune sequencing clone quantification. Findings of the study overall: Clones that exceeded 20 RNA copies held over 98% of effector molecules, yet under 1% in naive cells. Clone sizes could be underestimated for highly expanded clones when identical TCR molecules share a barcode.

With 9 bases removed from V and 7 bases from J, the gap between germline ends came to 22 bases. The CDR3 loop spans 14 amino acids. The rearrangement uses TRBV12-3 or TRBV12-4 and TRBJ2-7, with TRBD2 as a possible D gene (7 bases). The sequenced sample consisted of naive CD8+ T cells from blood, with Jurkat cell RNA spiked in. The subset was: FACS-sorted CD8+CD4-CCR7+CD45RA+ naive T cells. This clonotype originated in a human donor in good health. Some libraries in this study had Jurkat cell RNA spiked in. The CDR3 DNA reads TGTGCCAGTCGTTTGGGGGGGGCCTTATGGGAGCAGTACTTC. Protein: CASRLGGALWEQYF.